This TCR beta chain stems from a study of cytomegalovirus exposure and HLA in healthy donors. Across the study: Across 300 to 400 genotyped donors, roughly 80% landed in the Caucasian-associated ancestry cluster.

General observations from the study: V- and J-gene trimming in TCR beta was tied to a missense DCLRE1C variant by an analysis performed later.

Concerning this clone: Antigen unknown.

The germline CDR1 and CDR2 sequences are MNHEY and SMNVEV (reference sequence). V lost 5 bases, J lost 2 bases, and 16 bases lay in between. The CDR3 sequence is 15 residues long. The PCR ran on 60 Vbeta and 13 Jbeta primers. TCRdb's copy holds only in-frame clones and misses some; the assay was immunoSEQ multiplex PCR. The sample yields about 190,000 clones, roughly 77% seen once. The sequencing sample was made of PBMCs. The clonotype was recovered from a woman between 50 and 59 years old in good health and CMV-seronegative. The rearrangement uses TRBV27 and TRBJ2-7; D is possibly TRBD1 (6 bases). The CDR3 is CASSLGAGVPYEQYF. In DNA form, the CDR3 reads TGTGCCAGCAGTCTCGGGGCAGGGGTCCCCTACGAGCAGTACTTC.